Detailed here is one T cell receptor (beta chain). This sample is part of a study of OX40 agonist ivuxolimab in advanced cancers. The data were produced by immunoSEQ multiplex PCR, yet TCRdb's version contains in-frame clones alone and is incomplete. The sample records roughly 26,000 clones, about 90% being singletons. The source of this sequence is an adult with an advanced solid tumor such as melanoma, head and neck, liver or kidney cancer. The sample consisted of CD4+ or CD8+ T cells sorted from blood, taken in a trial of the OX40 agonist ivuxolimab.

As DNA, the CDR3 is TGTGCCAGCAGGACTGGAAGAGATGAGCAGTTCTTC. Its protein product is CASRTGRDEQFF. The J gene is TRBJ2-1, the V gene TRBV6-5; D is undetermined. Germline V gives CDR1 MNHEY, CDR2 SVGAGI. The germline V and J ends were trimmed by 6 bases and 8 bases, with 11 bases remaining between them. The CDR3 is 12 amino acids.